One sample yielded the 26 T cell receptor beta chains listed below, sequenced in a study of CD8+ T cells in alopecia areata (dated by TCRdb to the late 2010s). The treatment or condition label here, explained by the study, means: oral pan-JAK inhibitor, 5-10 mg twice daily. Lesional scalp punch biopsies and peripheral blood were collected from alopecia areata patients. Receptor amplification or capture employed the immunoSEQ multiplex PCR assay. RNA was extracted from all samples and reverse transcribed into cDNA, which served as template for TCR sequencing. This immuneACCESS table, as held by TCRdb, lists in-frame sequences with V and J called but not all clones. Of the missing ones, under half trace to an unresolved V gene in checked studies; the others have no known cause. The sample table contains some 4,600 clones; only one count was recorded for 60% of them. The ten largest clones capture 9.5% to 13% of the sample.

The sequencing used skin, collected at roughly week 36, from a patient treated with tofacitinib. These receptors were collected from a human donor with alopecia areata.

The chain employs TRBV29-1 and TRBJ1-3; tentative D call: TRBD1 (6 bases). Germline-derived CDR1 and CDR2 are SQVTM and ANQGSEA. V was clipped by 7 bases and J by 0 bases, with 22 bases between them. The CDR3 covers 17 residues. DNA of the CDR3: TGCAGCGACGAGGGTCACCAGGGGCCCCTCTCTGGAAACACCATATATTTT. It encodes CSDEGHQGPLSGNTIYF.

This clone was seen only once. The CDR3 sequence is CASSTPASDSFGANVLTF. In nucleotides, the CDR3 is TGTGCCAGCAGCACCCCCGCCTCTGACAGTTTTGGGGCCAACGTCCTGACTTTC. The V call is TRBV5-5, the J call TRBJ2-6; perhaps TRBD1 as D (5 bases). The CDR3 consists of 18 residues. CDR1 and CDR2 from the germline V gene are SGHKS and YYEKEE (reference sequence). Trimming took 4 bases from V and 3 from J, leaving 20 bases between them. Combining the CDR3 with reference TRBV5-5 and TRBJ2-6 gives the whole variable domain DAGVTQSPTHLIKTRGQQVTLRCSPISGHKSVSWYQQVLGQGPQFIFQYYEKEERGRGNFPDRFSARQFPNYSSELNVNALLLGDSALYLCASSTPASDSFGANVLTFGAGSRLTVL.

V and J are TRBV4-1 and TRBJ1-6; a weak D match, TRBD1 (6 bases). The germline CDR1 and CDR2 sequences are MGHRA and YSYEKL. This CDR3 is 15 amino acids long. V lost 4 bases and J 9 bases, leaving 16 bases between the germline ends. This CDR3 is CASSPRWGAGSPLHF. The CDR3 DNA is TGCGCCAGCAGCCCTCGGTGGGGGGCAGGTTCACCCCTCCACTTT.

The gene calls are TRBV9 and TRBJ2-1; unclear D gene. The CDR3 covers 15 residues. Trimming left V 0 bases short and J 7 bases short, with 14 bases between. The germline CDR1 and CDR2 sequences are SGDLS and YYNGEE. The CDR3 loop reads CASSVDVGLGNEQFF. The CDR3 nucleotides read TGTGCCAGCAGCGTAGACGTAGGCCTGGGGAATGAGCAGTTCTTC.

V usage is TRBV6-6 and J usage is TRBJ2-7, with D perhaps TRBD2 (6 bases). Trimming took 2 bases from V and 4 from J, leaving 12 bases between them. The CDR3 covers 14 residues. Germline V lookup: CDR1 MNHNY, CDR2 SVGAGI (reference sequence). CDR3: CASSYLYGSYEQYF. Here the CDR3 DNA reads TGTGCCAGCAGTTACCTTTACGGGAGTTACGAGCAGTACTTC.

The V call is TRBV7-2, the J call TRBJ2-2; weak D call: TRBD1 (6 bases). CDR1 and CDR2 (germline): SGHTA, FQGNSA. Trimming left V 5 bases short and J 3 bases short, with 19 bases between. The CDR3 contains 17 residues. The CDR3 nucleotides are TGTGCCAGCAGCAATCCCGCCTGGGGGCGAGACACCGGGGAGCTGTTTTTT. It specifies CASSNPAWGRDTGELFF.

This clone was detected only once. The CDR3 region is CASSLAVPGLATLTDTQYF. The DNA of the CDR3 is TGTGCCAGCAGCTTGGCGGTCCCGGGACTAGCGACCCTCACAGATACGCAGTATTTT. The chain recombines TRBV7-9 with TRBJ2-3; 10 nucleotides match TRBD2. CDR1 is SEHNR and CDR2 is FQNEAQ in the germline V gene (reference sequence). This CDR3 has 19 amino acids. V lost 3 bases, J lost 2 bases, and 14 bases stayed unmatched.

The chain uses TRBV6-1 and TRBJ2-7; D is undetermined. The CDR3 runs to 13 residues. Between the trimmed V and J ends, which lost 3 bases and 6 bases, there was a span of 12 bases. CDR1 and CDR2 (germline): MNHNS, SASEGT. This chain's CDR3 is CASSEAWWGEQYF. CDR3 nucleotide sequence: TGTGCCAGCAGTGAGGCTTGGTGGGGCGAGCAGTACTTC.

The chain combines TRBV29-1 with TRBJ1-2, with TRBD1 as a possible D gene (5 bases). Germline lookup yields CDR1 SQVTM and CDR2 ANQGSEA. The CDR3 extends over 11 amino acids. V was cut by 3 bases and J by 4 bases, with 6 bases left in between. CDR3 nucleotides: TGCAGCGTTGACAGGGCCTATGGCTACACCTTC. It is translated as CSVDRAYGYTF. The variable domain in full, with the rest retrieved from reference TRBV29-1 and TRBJ1-2, is SAVISQKPSRDICQRGTSLTIQCQVDSQVTMMFWYRQQPGQSLTLIATANQGSEATYESGFVIDKFPISRPNLTFSTLTVSNMSPEDSSIYLCSVDRAYGYTFGSGTRLTVV.

The sample holds a few counts of this clone. The chain has TRBV13 and TRBJ2-1, with 9 bases aligning to TRBD1. Germline V gene lookup returns CDR1 PRHDT and CDR2 FYEKMQ (reference sequence). J was trimmed by 7 bases and V by 5 bases; bases with no gene match: 6. CDR3 length: 14 residues. In DNA, the CDR3 is TGTGCCAGCAGCGAAGCCGGGACAGGGAATGAGCAGTTCTTC. This gives the protein CASSEAGTGNEQFF.

This clone turned up a few times. The chain joins TRBV7-9 to TRBJ2-2, with 8 bases aligning to TRBD1. J was trimmed by 10 bases and V by 5 bases; bases with no gene match: 6. This CDR3 has 13 amino acids. CDR1 SEHNR and CDR2 FQNEAQ come from the germline V gene (reference sequence). CDR3 coding DNA: TGTGCCAGCAGCGGACAGGGCACGGAGGAGCTGTTTTTT. Its translation: CASSGQGTEELFF.

J is TRBJ2-7 and V is TRBV28; 14 bases align to TRBD2. V was clipped by 6 bases and J by 5 bases; unmatched bases: 6. Germline loops: CDR1 MDHEN, CDR2 SYDVKM. The CDR3 covers 15 residues. The CDR3 region has the DNA TGTGCCAGCAGAATAGGGACTAGCGGGAGCCACGAGCAGTACTTC. Protein product: CASRIGTSGSHEQYF. Drawing the rest from reference TRBV28 and TRBJ2-7, the complete variable domain is DVKVTQSSRYLVKRTGEKVFLECVQDMDHENMFWYRQDPGLGLRLIYFSYDVKMKEKGDIPEGYSVSREKKERFSLILESASTNQTSMYLCASRIGTSGSHEQYFGPGTRLTVT.

The genes are TRBV14 and TRBJ2-6; D is unclear. Germline values: CDR1 SGHDN, CDR2 FVKESK. Trimming removed 3 bases at V and 1 base at J, with 7 bases between. The CDR3 is made up of 15 amino acids. CDR3 residues: CASSHLFSGANVLTF. CDR3 bases: TGTGCCAGCAGCCACCTTTTTTCTGGGGCCAACGTCCTGACTTTC.

This clone was observed a few times. This sequence joins TRBV29-1 and TRBJ1-1, with a weak D call TRBD1 (5 bases). The V end was cut by 7 bases, the J end by 1 base, with 13 bases between. Germline CDR1 is SQVTM and CDR2 is ANQGSEA. This CDR3 comprises 13 residues. The CDR3 DNA is TGCAGCGGCGGCCCGGGGGGGAACACTGAAGCTTTCTTT. Amino acids: CSGGPGGNTEAFF.

V is TRBV5-6 and J is TRBJ1-1; possible D gene TRBD1, 5 bases. The CDR3 spans 14 residues. V lost 4 bases and J lost 2, with 12 bases in between. Germline lookup yields CDR1 SGHDT and CDR2 YYEEEE. The CDR3 sequence is CASSPAGRNTEAFF. The CDR3 nucleotides read TGTGCCAGCAGCCCGGCGGGGCGAAACACTGAAGCTTTCTTT.

The chain uses TRBV5-1 and TRBJ1-1; 9 positions match TRBD1. The junction had 6 bases not matched to a gene; V was cut back by 2 bases and J by 4 bases. Per germline, CDR1 SGHRS and CDR2 YFSETQ. This CDR3 is built from 15 residues. CDR3 amino acids: CASSLTGGSGTEAFF. The CDR3, as DNA: TGCGCCAGCAGCTTAACAGGGGGCTCGGGCACTGAAGCTTTCTTT. Using reference TRBV5-1 and TRBJ1-1 for the parts outside the CDR3, the full variable domain is KAGVTQTPRYLIKTRGQQVTLSCSPISGHRSVSWYQQTPGQGLQFLFEYFSETQRNKGNFPGRFSGRQFSNSRSEMNVSTLELGDSALYLCASSLTGGSGTEAFFGQGTRLTVV.

This clone was recorded once. The chain carries TRBV7-8 and TRBJ2-2; 7 nucleotides line up with TRBD1. The V gene end was trimmed by 5 bases and the J gene end by 8 bases; junction bases not matched to a gene: 11. The CDR3 runs to 15 residues. Germline assignment: CDR1 SGHVS and CDR2 FQNEAQ. In DNA, the CDR3 is TGTGCCAGCAGCCCATTTGGGGACAGCAGGGGGGAGCTGTTTTTT. It yields the protein CASSPFGDSRGELFF.

This clone was seen only once. The gene calls are TRBV25-1 and TRBJ2-3; TRBD2 aligns across 9 bases. The germline V gene has CDR1 MGHDK and CDR2 SYGVNS. The CDR3 covers 15 residues. With V trimmed by 4 bases and J by 3 bases, 5 bases remained unmatched. CDR3 residues: CASSALAGLTDTQYF. For the CDR3, the DNA is TGTGCCAGCAGTGCCCTAGCGGGACTAACAGATACGCAGTATTTT.

V usage is TRBV7-9 and J usage is TRBJ2-7; TRBD2 matches at 10 bases. From germline, CDR1 is SEHNR and CDR2 FQNEAQ (reference sequence). V was clipped by 5 bases and J by 2 bases; unmatched bases: 3. This CDR3 has 14 residues. CDR3 region: CASSPSGRAYEQYF. CDR3 bases: TGTGCCAGCAGCCCGAGCGGGAGGGCCTACGAGCAGTACTTC.

The chain couples TRBV15 to TRBJ2-1; D tentatively reads TRBD1 or TRBD2 (5 bases each). Germline assignment: CDR1 LNHNV and CDR2 YYDKDF (reference sequence). The CDR3 has 16 residues. V gave up 0 bases and J gave up 0 bases, with 9 bases separating them. The CDR3 loop reads CATSRDWGSSYNEQFF. The DNA for the CDR3 is TGTGCCACCAGCAGAGACTGGGGGAGCTCCTACAATGAGCAGTTCTTC.

DNA for the CDR3: TGCAGTGCTGCTGGAAATTATGGCTACACCTTC. Amino acids: CSAAGNYGYTF. This chain links TRBV20-1 with TRBJ1-2, with D unresolved. The CDR3 totals 11 residues. In germline, CDR1 is DFQATT, CDR2 SNEGSKA (reference sequence). Trimming stripped 5 bases from V and 5 bases from J, with 9 bases between.

This chain joins TRBV7-9 and TRBJ2-1, with 9 bases lining up with TRBD2. Trimming took 5 bases from V and 8 from J; bases not matched to a gene: 7. This CDR3 is 14 amino acids long. From germline, CDR1 is SEHNR and CDR2 FQNEAQ (reference sequence). CDR3 protein: CASSGASGNDEQFF. The CDR3 nucleotides are TGTGCCAGCAGCGGGGCTAGCGGGAACGATGAGCAGTTCTTC.

This clone has more than one count but fewer than ten. The chain joins TRBV30 to TRBJ2-1; D is undetermined. This CDR3 region has 14 residues. Trimming cost V 0 bases and J 4 bases, with 10 bases left between them. CDR1 is GTSNPN and CDR2 is SVGIG in the germline V gene (reference sequence). The CDR3 DNA is TGTGCCTGGAGTGTCCCGCGCGTTTACAATGAGCAGTTCTTC. This translates into CAWSVPRVYNEQFF.

On this clone: An end of the junction does not agree with germline; a read error may underlie this. J is TRBJ2-3 and V is TRBV27, with TRBD2 matching 13 bases. CDR3 length: 16 residues. The germline gives CDR1 MNHEY, CDR2 SMNVEV (reference sequence). CDR3 DNA sequence: TGTGCCTGCAGTTTACTAGCGGGAGGGCCGGAGGATACGCAGTATTTT. Its protein product is CACSLLAGGPEDTQYF.

The chain carries TRBV2 and TRBJ2-7, with D maybe TRBD1 (5 bases). The CDR3 has 17 amino acids. The V and J ends lost 6 bases and 2 bases respectively, with 23 bases between them. Germline V lookup: CDR1 SNHLY, CDR2 FYNNEI. DNA of the CDR3: TGTGCCAGCAGCCCCCCCGTGGCAGGGTCCCTACCCTACGAGCAGTACTTC. This gives the protein CASSPPVAGSLPYEQYF.

The genes are TRBV2 and TRBJ2-1; TRBD2 agrees at 8 bases. This CDR3 spans 15 amino acids. Germline V gene sequence: CDR1 SNHLY, CDR2 FYNNEI. The V segment lost 9 bases and the J segment 1 base; nucleotides outside the gene matches: 8. DNA for the CDR3: TGTGCCAGTAGCGGACTAGCCGATTCCTACAATGAGCAGTTCTTC. This gives the protein CASSGLADSYNEQFF.